The 28 T cell receptor beta chains presented below share a single source sample, sequenced in a study of cytomegalovirus exposure and HLA in healthy donors. PCR involved 60 Vbeta and 13 Jbeta primers. Clones were read by immunoSEQ multiplex PCR, and TCRdb kept only the in-frame ones, dropping some. In the table there are 87,000 or so clones, approximately 77% of which are singletons. Source material: PBMCs. Receptors were obtained from a woman aged 40 to 50 in good health and CMV-seronegative.

The chain carries TRBV9 and TRBJ2-7, with 10 bases matching TRBD2. Germline trimming cut 3 bases from V and 7 bases from J; bases unmatched to any gene: 10. The germline gives CDR1 SGDLS, CDR2 YYNGEE. The CDR3 has 15 amino acids. CDR3 protein: CASSGLAGATSEQYF. CDR3 nucleotide sequence: TGTGCCAGCAGCGGCCTAGCGGGGGCCACCTCTGAGCAGTACTTC.

This sequence joins TRBV6-1 and TRBJ1-2; maybe TRBD1 (6 bases). The germline gives CDR1 MNHNS, CDR2 SASEGT. V lost 0 bases to trimming and J lost 4 bases, with 12 bases between them. The CDR3 length is 15 residues. The chain's CDR3 is CASSEALQGIYGYTF. CDR3 DNA sequence: TGTGCCAGCAGTGAAGCGCTACAGGGCATCTATGGCTACACCTTC.

About this clone: Within the sample, other DNA sequences also encode this same CDR3. CDR3: CASSLGTGSGNQPQHF. Written as DNA, the CDR3 is TGTGCCAGCAGCTTAGGGACAGGGAGCGGCAATCAGCCCCAGCATTTT. The V call is TRBV7-9, the J call TRBJ1-5; 8 positions match TRBD1. The germline V gene has CDR1 SEHNR and CDR2 FQNEAQ (reference sequence). The CDR3 extends over 16 amino acids. J lost 2 bases, V lost 1 base, and 4 bases had no gene match.

The CDR3 protein is CASSQDRREAFF. CDR3 DNA: TGCGCCAGCAGCCAAGATAGGAGGGAAGCTTTCTTT. The chain couples TRBV4-3 to TRBJ1-1; no definite D call. The CDR3 sequence is 12 residues long. V was clipped by 0 bases and J by 8 bases, with 7 bases between them. Germline assignment: CDR1 LGHNA and CDR2 YSLEER.

The rearrangement links TRBV15 to TRBJ1-2, with TRBD1 matching over 9 bases. Germline CDR1 is LNHNV and CDR2 is YYDKDF (reference sequence). J lost 3 bases, V lost 3 bases, and 8 bases had no gene match. The CDR3 has 16 amino acids. Here the CDR3 reads CATSRKRTGVDYGYTF. CDR3 nucleotide sequence: TGTGCCACCAGCAGGAAGCGGACAGGGGTAGACTATGGCTACACCTTC.

The chain uses TRBV19 and TRBJ2-7; 11 positions match TRBD1. Germline-derived CDR1 and CDR2 are LNHDA and SQIVND (reference sequence). J lost 1 base, V lost 4 bases, and 3 bases had no gene match. CDR3 size: 15 residues. CDR3: CASSKGQGASYEQYF. CDR3 DNA: TGTGCCAGTAGTAAAGGACAGGGGGCATCCTACGAGCAGTACTTC.

Only a few counts were recorded for this clone. The CDR3 nucleotides are TGTGCCAGCACCAAAGCTGGGGGCGCCTACGAGCAGTACTTC. Translating it yields CASTKAGGAYEQYF. This chain connects TRBV6-5 to TRBJ2-7; D is possibly TRBD1 (6 bases). V lost 7 bases to trimming and J lost 2 bases, with 15 bases between them. CDR3 length equals 14 residues. From germline, CDR1 is MNHEY and CDR2 SVGAGI.

The chain carries TRBV14 and TRBJ2-7, with 7 bases matching TRBD1. The CDR3 is 16 residues long. Germline CDR1 reads SGHDN; CDR2 reads FVKESK. The V segment lost 0 bases and the J segment 9 bases; nucleotides outside the gene matches: 14. The CDR3 bases are TGTGCCAGCAGCCAAGAGGGGACAGCAAACCTACTTCGGCAGTACTTC. Protein product: CASSQEGTANLLRQYF.

This chain joins TRBV20-1 and TRBJ1-1, with unresolved D. CDR1 and CDR2 from the germline V gene are DFQATT and SNEGSKA (reference sequence). This CDR3 contains 10 residues. CDR3 sequence reads: CRVTGTEAFF. The CDR3 DNA sequence: TGCAGGGTTACGGGCACTGAAGCTTTCTTT.

This chain connects TRBV6-5 to TRBJ2-3; D possibly corresponds to TRBD2 (7 bases). This CDR3 is 14 amino acids long. The germline V gene has CDR1 MNHEY and CDR2 SVGAGI. Trimming cost V 6 bases and J 0 bases, with 10 bases left between them. The CDR3 loop is CASRGGGSTDTQYF. For the CDR3, the DNA is TGTGCCAGCAGGGGAGGGGGTAGCACAGATACGCAGTATTTT.

The rearrangement links TRBV18 to TRBJ2-1; perhaps TRBD2 as D (6 bases). Germline assignment: CDR1 KGHSH and CDR2 LQKENI. This CDR3 contains 13 residues. The germline V and J ends were trimmed by 0 bases and 12 bases, with 12 bases remaining between them. As DNA, the CDR3 is TGTGCCAGCTCACCACCGGTACTGGGGGGGCAGTTCTTC. This sequence encodes CASSPPVLGGQFF.

The chain employs TRBV5-1 and TRBJ2-3; perhaps TRBD2 as D (6 bases). CDR1 is SGHRS and CDR2 is YFSETQ in the germline V gene. CDR3 length: 14 residues. Trimming cost V 3 bases and J 1 base, with 9 bases left between them. CDR3 amino acids: CASSSTGGTDTQYF. The CDR3, as DNA: TGCGCCAGCAGCTCGACGGGGGGCACAGATACGCAGTATTTT.

This chain's CDR3 is CAISEGSGQYF. In DNA, the CDR3 is TGTGCCATCAGTGAGGGGTCGGGGCAGTACTTC. The chain is built from TRBV10-3 and TRBJ2-7; D is unclear. V shed 2 bases and J shed 9 bases, with 8 bases lying between them. CDR3 length: 11 amino acids. CDR1 is ENHRY, CDR2 SYGVKD, per germline.

The chain links TRBV13 to TRBJ1-2; 10 bases fit TRBD1. The length of the CDR3 is 17 residues. Germline CDR1 reads PRHDT; CDR2 reads FYEKMQ (reference sequence). J lost 3 bases, V lost 2 bases, and 9 bases had no gene match. The CDR3 coding sequence is TGTGCCAGCAGCTTATCCGGGACAGGGGCTACCCACTATGGCTACACCTTC. It translates to CASSLSGTGATHYGYTF.

The chain carries TRBV19 and TRBJ2-2; D not certain. V gave up 3 bases and J gave up 5 bases, with 7 bases separating them. The CDR3 loop spans 13 amino acids. Germline CDR1 reads LNHDA; CDR2 reads SQIVND (reference sequence). CDR3 DNA sequence: TGTGCCAGTAGTATGGCAATGACCGGGGAGCTGTTTTTT. It yields the protein CASSMAMTGELFF.

Worth noting for this clone: The conserved phenylalanine or tryptophan normally closing the CDR3 is absent here, so this likely arose from a read error. CDR3 coding DNA: TGCGCCAGCAGTCTAGACAGGGGATCCCAGCCCCAGCATGTT. As protein: CASSLDRGSQPQHV. V gene TRBV10-2 combines with J gene TRBJ1-5; 8 bases match TRBD1. The CDR3 runs to 14 residues. Germline V CDR1 and CDR2: WSHSY, SAAADI. Losses at the gene ends were 5 bases for V and 7 bases for J; bases not matched to a gene: 7.

On this clone itself: A far larger clone is one nucleotide away, so this likely arose from a read error. The V gene is TRBV4-2, the J gene TRBJ2-5; 12 bases line up with TRBD2. The CDR3 is 17 residues long. Germline V gene sequence: CDR1 LGHNA, CDR2 YNFKEQ. With 1 base clipped from V and 5 bases from J, the junction kept 8 bases outside the gene matches. CDR3 DNA: TGTGCCAGCAGCCAAGGGGGGACTAGCGGGTGGGCGGAGACCCAGTACTTC. Protein sequence: CASSQGGTSGWAETQYF.

This clone appeared a few times. Its ends do not fully match the called genes, so a read error is possible. The CDR3 DNA reads TGTTCCAGCACCATGACTGGGAAGGGGGGGGACACTGAAGCTTTCTTT. Protein product: CSSTMTGKGGDTEAFF. V is TRBV7-9 and J is TRBJ1-1; the D gene is possibly TRBD1 (6 bases). The CDR3 has 16 residues. Per the germline V gene, CDR1 is SEHNR and CDR2 is FQNEAQ (reference sequence).

This clone was observed a single time. The V call is TRBV7-9, the J call TRBJ2-3; TRBD2 might be the D (6 bases). This CDR3 is 16 amino acids long. The ends were cut back, 4 bases at V and 1 base at J, with 15 bases in the middle. Per the germline V gene, CDR1 is SEHNR and CDR2 is FQNEAQ (reference sequence). In DNA, the CDR3 is TGTGCCAGCAGCTCCCCTTTATCGGGGGGCACAGATACGCAGTATTTT. It translates to CASSSPLSGGTDTQYF.

The J gene is TRBJ1-1, the V gene TRBV5-4; D ambiguous. The CDR3 is 15 residues long. V shed 3 bases and J shed 0 bases, with 12 bases lying between them. Germline V gives CDR1 SGHNT, CDR2 YYREEE (reference sequence). The DNA of the CDR3 is TGTGCCAGCAGCTCGATGACACCCCTGAACACTGAAGCTTTCTTT. Translated: CASSSMTPLNTEAFF.

Of note for this clone: Other DNA sequences of this sample code for an identical CDR3. The J gene is TRBJ1-3, the V gene TRBV30; D uncertain. CDR1 and CDR2 from the germline V gene are GTSNPN and SVGIG (reference sequence). V was clipped by 3 bases and J by 2 bases, with 11 bases between them. The CDR3 covers 14 residues. CDR3 loop: CAWRSGGTGNTIYF. The DNA for the CDR3 is TGTGCCTGGAGGTCAGGAGGCACTGGAAACACCATATATTTT. The full variable domain, in which reference TRBV30 and TRBJ1-3 provide the parts outside the CDR3, is SQTIHQWPATLVQPVGSPLSLECTVEGTSNPNLYWYRQAAGRGLQLLFYSVGIGQISSEVPQNLSASRPQDRQFILSSKKLLLSDSGFYLCAWRSGGTGNTIYFGEGSWLTVV.

The chain joins TRBV9 to TRBJ2-7; 9 nucleotides align to TRBD1. V lost 4 bases to trimming and J lost 7 bases; unmatched junction nucleotides: 9. Germline V gene lookup returns CDR1 SGDLS and CDR2 YYNGEE. This CDR3 is built from 14 residues. The CDR3 nucleotides are TGTGCCAGCAGCCTGACAGGGGGGCTAGGTGAGCAGTACTTC. This encodes CASSLTGGLGEQYF.

The chain employs TRBV5-1 and TRBJ2-2, with TRBD2 matching over 11 bases. J lost 1 base, V lost 0 bases, and 2 bases had no gene match. CDR1 and CDR2 from the germline V gene are SGHRS and YFSETQ. This CDR3 is 17 amino acids long. In DNA, the CDR3 is TGCGCCAGCAGCTTGGGGGGGACTAGCGGGAACACCGGGGAGCTGTTTTTT. It specifies CASSLGGTSGNTGELFF.

The CDR3 bases are TGTGCCAGCAGTCGGAGTCGCAGCGGGGGAGTCAACAATGAGCAGTTCTTC. It translates to CASSRSRSGGVNNEQFF. The rearrangement joins TRBV11-1 to TRBJ2-1; 8 nucleotides agree with TRBD2. Trimming took 6 bases from V and 5 from J; bases not matched to a gene: 15. The germline CDR1 and CDR2 sequences are SGHAT and FQDESV (reference sequence). The CDR3 is 17 residues long.

J is TRBJ2-1 and V is TRBV5-8; 10 bases line up with TRBD1. V lost 4 bases to trimming and J lost 4 bases; unmatched junction nucleotides: 14. The germline V gene encodes CDR1 SGHTS and CDR2 YDEGEE. There are 18 residues in the CDR3. CDR3 sequence (DNA): TGTGCCAGCAGCCTAAGCGCCAAGGACAGGGGGGTTTACAATGAGCAGTTCTTC. Its protein is CASSLSAKDRGVYNEQFF.

This clone was seen a handful of times. The chain carries TRBV4-1 and TRBJ2-3; D not resolved. V gave up 6 bases and J gave up 2 bases, with 21 bases separating them. This CDR3 is 17 amino acids long. Looked up from germline, CDR1 is MGHRA and CDR2 is YSYEKL. The CDR3 DNA sequence: TGCGCCAGCAGGGCCTTCCCCCTCTTCCAGTCCACAGATACGCAGTATTTT. This codes for CASRAFPLFQSTDTQYF.

Only one count was recorded for this clone. The CDR3 is CASSLVGGEGIHEQYF. DNA of the CDR3: TGCGCCAGCAGCTTGGTTGGAGGGGAGGGGATCCACGAGCAGTACTTC. The chain uses TRBV5-1 and TRBJ2-7; 7 bases fit TRBD2. The V and J ends lost 0 bases and 5 bases, in that order; junction bases with no gene match: 11. Germline V gene data show CDR1 as SGHRS and CDR2 as YFSETQ. CDR3 length: 16 residues.

The chain is built from TRBV6-6 and TRBJ2-5; 9 nucleotides align to TRBD2. Unmatched junction bases numbered 4, after V lost 0 bases and J lost 5 bases. CDR1 MNHNY and CDR2 SVGAGI come from the germline V gene (reference sequence). The CDR3 contains 15 residues. For the CDR3, the DNA is TGTGCCAGCAGTTACTCGGGACTAGCTATTGAGACCCAGTACTTC. It is translated as CASSYSGLAIETQYF.